This TCR beta chain comes out of a study of blood T cell repertoires in COVID-19. Across the whole study: From the United States, Italy and Spain came samples of acute and convalescent COVID-19. PBMCs, B-cell-depleted T cells, or T cells provided the cDNA or gDNA that made up the material.

This CDR3 has 14 amino acids. Losses at the gene ends were 5 bases for V and 1 base for J; bases not matched to a gene: 2. Germline V CDR1 and CDR2: SGHAT, FQNNGV. Assay: immunoSEQ multiplex PCR; the TCRdb copy retains only in-frame clones and omits some. The sample contains over 50,000 clones, around 90% of which appear only once. This receptor was taken from a human donor in a cohort sampled during active COVID-19. Sequences were obtained from peripheral blood. J is TRBJ2-3 and V is TRBV11-2, with 8 bases that match TRBD2. The CDR3 region has the DNA TGTGCCAGCAGCCTGACTAGCGGCACAGATACGCAGTATTTT. This sequence encodes CASSLTSGTDTQYF. The variable domain in full, with the rest retrieved from reference TRBV11-2 and TRBJ2-3, is EAGVAQSPRYKIIEKRQSVAFWCNPISGHATLYWYQQILGQGPKLLIQFQNNGVVDDSQLPKDRFSAERLKGVDSTLKIQPAKLEDSAVYLCASSLTSGTDTQYFGPGTRLTVL.